This T cell receptor (beta chain) emerged from a study of human T cells and chemical hapten exposure. This clonotype was seen only a few times. Per germline, CDR1 MNHEY and CDR2 SVGAGI. V lost 4 bases and J lost 13; bases outside the gene matches: 9. The CDR3 runs to 12 residues. As to time point: healthy volunteer bleed at 2 weeks. RNA extraction used unfractionated whole blood as the source of total RNA. TCRdb reprocessed the RACE reads with MiXCR, giving one entry per CDR3 protein. The data show 75,000 to 100,000 distinct CDR3 sequences, 8.5% to 9% seen once. V and J are TRBV6-5 and TRBJ1-1, with 7 bases aligning to TRBD1. The TCR was taken from a female donor in good health. Some clones in this sample may be carry-over from other donors' samples. The specimen sequenced was whole blood. The DNA for the CDR3 is TGTGCCAGCAGTTTGGCCGGACAGGTTGATTTCTTT. Translated, it gives CASSLAGQVDFF.